The 29 T cell receptor beta chains below were found in one sample sequenced in a study of shared clonotypes between healthy human individuals. TCRdb's table, derived via immunoSEQ multiplex PCR, lists solely in-frame clones and lacks some. The repertoire holds 800,000 to 1,200,000 clones, with 75% to 85% as singletons. The sequencing input was memory CD4+ T cells from PBMCs. Subset of the sample: CD45RA-negative fraction. All receptors derive from a young man in good health. Some clones in this sample may be carry-over from other donors' samples.

The chain links TRBV11-3 to TRBJ2-1; no definite D call. The CDR3 extends over 15 amino acids. CDR1 and CDR2 from the germline V gene are SGHNT and YENEEA. V gave up 4 bases and J gave up 6 bases, with 16 bases separating them. CDR3 in DNA: TGTGCCAGCAGCTCGTTATCGGGCCCCTCCAATGAGCAGTTCTTC. Protein sequence: CASSSLSGPSNEQFF.

The chain recombines TRBV7-2 with TRBJ2-1; no firm D call. CDR1 is SGHTA and CDR2 is FQGNSA in the germline V gene. The CDR3 is made up of 16 amino acids. With 4 bases removed from V and 0 bases from J, the gap between germline ends came to 13 bases. In nucleotides, the CDR3 is TGTGCCAGCAGCTCATCGAGCGCCTACTCCTACAATGAGCAGTTCTTC. As protein: CASSSSSAYSYNEQFF.

The V call is TRBV6-1, the J call TRBJ2-7; TRBD1 might be the D (6 bases). The CDR3 contains 14 residues. Trimming took off 2 bases at V and 5 bases at J, with 13 bases between the two ends. Per germline, CDR1 MNHNS and CDR2 SASEGT. The chain's CDR3 is CASSEMRGSHEQYF. The CDR3 DNA follows: TGTGCCAGCAGTGAAATGAGGGGGAGTCACGAGCAGTACTTC.

The chain combines TRBV5-4 with TRBJ2-2; D possibly corresponds to TRBD1 (6 bases). V was clipped by 2 bases and J by 0 bases, with 8 bases between them. The CDR3 is 15 residues long. Germline lookup yields CDR1 SGHNT and CDR2 YYREEE (reference sequence). CDR3 region: CASSFDRSNTGELFF. CDR3 nucleotide sequence: TGTGCCAGCAGCTTCGACAGGTCGAACACCGGGGAGCTGTTTTTT.

This clone showed up just once. This sample includes further DNA sequences coding for the same CDR3. The chain uses TRBV5-1 and TRBJ2-3; no definite D call. CDR3 size: 12 residues. V lost 0 bases to trimming and J lost 6 bases, with 5 bases between them. CDR1 is SGHRS and CDR2 is YFSETQ in the germline V gene. CDR3 amino acids: CASSLDLDTQYF. CDR3 nucleotide sequence: TGCGCCAGCAGCTTGGATTTGGATACGCAGTATTTT.

This sequence joins TRBV7-6 and TRBJ2-2, with D perhaps matching TRBD2 (5 bases). This CDR3 contains 15 residues. From germline, CDR1 is SGHVS and CDR2 FNYEAQ. Trimming stripped 3 bases from V and 4 bases from J, with 12 bases between. CDR3 protein: CASSFLARGTGELFF. CDR3 coding DNA: TGTGCCAGCAGCTTTCTGGCTCGGGGCACCGGGGAGCTGTTTTTT.

The genes are TRBV5-1 and TRBJ1-1, with D possibly being TRBD1 (6 bases). Germline CDR1 SGHRS, CDR2 YFSETQ. The CDR3 consists of 13 residues. V was pared by 5 bases and J by 4 bases, with 12 bases between. This CDR3 reads CASRSDSITEAFF. CDR3 DNA: TGCGCCAGCAGGTCGGACAGCATCACTGAAGCTTTCTTT.

V gene TRBV6-5 combines with J gene TRBJ1-2; D ambiguous. This CDR3 region has 13 residues. V was clipped by 3 bases and J by 7 bases, with 12 bases between them. Germline lookup yields CDR1 MNHEY and CDR2 SVGAGI. In nucleotides, the CDR3 is TGTGCCAGCAGTTATACGCCGGACGGTGGCTACACCTTC. Translated: CASSYTPDGGYTF.

The chain joins TRBV9 to TRBJ2-5; D could derive from TRBD1 or TRBD2 (6 bases each). With 3 bases removed from V and 6 bases from J, the gap between germline ends came to 15 bases. CDR1 is SGDLS and CDR2 is YYNGEE in the germline V gene. CDR3 length: 14 residues. In DNA, the CDR3 is TGTGCCAGCAGCGGGACGGGGGCTTCGAAGACCCAGTACTTC. Protein sequence: CASSGTGASKTQYF.

V gene TRBV19 combines with J gene TRBJ2-1; D could derive from TRBD1 or TRBD2 (9 bases each). Germline CDR1 and CDR2: LNHDA and SQIVND (reference sequence). V dropped 2 bases and J dropped 3 bases, with 23 bases sitting between them. The CDR3 totals 19 residues. CDR3 protein: CASSITGQGLAGHYNEQFF. As DNA, the CDR3 is TGTGCCAGTAGTATAACGGGACAGGGCCTAGCGGGGCACTACAATGAGCAGTTCTTC.

In this sample, this clone turned up a few times. Here the CDR3 reads CASDLGDMNTEAFF. The DNA of the CDR3 is TGTGCCAGCGACCTGGGAGACATGAACACTGAAGCTTTCTTT. J is TRBJ1-1 and V is TRBV28, with unresolved D. This CDR3 comprises 14 residues. Germline-derived CDR1 and CDR2 are MDHEN and SYDVKM. The V gene lost 8 bases and the J gene lost 0 bases, with 13 bases spanning the gap.

J is TRBJ1-2 and V is TRBV14; no clear D. Trimming removed 6 bases from V and 4 bases from J, with 15 bases in between. The V gene's germline CDR1 is SGHDN and CDR2 FVKESK. The CDR3 loop spans 14 amino acids. The chain's CDR3 is CASSARQLGYGYTF. CDR3 coding DNA: TGTGCCAGCAGTGCAAGGCAGTTGGGCTATGGCTACACCTTC.

The genes are TRBV5-7 and TRBJ1-5; D may be TRBD1 (6 bases). Being an ORF, TRBV5-7 has a function that is uncertain. V lost 2 bases and J 1 base, leaving 13 bases between the germline ends. CDR3 length: 16 residues. CDR3 protein: CASSFLWRGSNQPQHF. The CDR3 nucleotides are TGTGCCAGCAGCTTTCTGTGGAGGGGGAGCAATCAGCCCCAGCATTTT.

The V gene is TRBV5-1, the J gene TRBJ2-7; tentatively, D is TRBD1 (5 bases). Trimming pared 0 bases from V and 0 bases from J, leaving 13 bases between. Per the germline V gene, CDR1 is SGHRS and CDR2 is YFSETQ. This CDR3 contains 16 residues. The CDR3 coding sequence is TGCGCCAGCAGCTTGGGTGGGGCAGTCGGCTCCTACGAGCAGTACTTC. Translating gives CASSLGGAVGSYEQYF.

This chain joins TRBV6-6 and TRBJ1-1, with D tentatively TRBD1 (5 bases). The CDR3 spans 15 residues. Germline V gene lookup returns CDR1 MNHNY and CDR2 SVGAGI (reference sequence). Trimming left V 2 bases short and J 1 base short, with 11 bases between. The chain's CDR3 is CASSYPGGRNTEAFF. DNA of the CDR3: TGTGCCAGCAGTTACCCCGGGGGACGGAACACTGAAGCTTTCTTT.

The V and J genes are TRBV4-2 and TRBJ2-6; D remains ambiguous. This CDR3 contains 15 residues. Germline CDR1 is LGHNA and CDR2 is YNFKEQ. V was trimmed by 1 base and J by 2 bases, leaving 6 bases between them. CDR3 sequence: CASSQGIAGANVLTF. In nucleotides, the CDR3 is TGTGCCAGCAGCCAAGGTATAGCTGGGGCCAACGTCCTGACTTTC.

The chain uses TRBV4-3 and TRBJ1-2; tentatively, D is TRBD1 (5 bases). CDR1 and CDR2 (germline): LGHNA, YSLEER. Trimming took off 2 bases at V and 6 bases at J, with 19 bases between the two ends. The CDR3 has 16 residues. The CDR3 sequence: CASSQHTSSGINGYTF. The CDR3, as DNA: TGCGCCAGCAGCCAACACACTTCCTCAGGGATTAATGGCTACACCTTC.

CDR3: CASSTGWTDTQYF. The CDR3 region has the DNA TGTGCCAGCAGCACCGGTTGGACAGATACGCAGTATTTT. The genes are TRBV5-6 and TRBJ2-3; D is unresolved. Germline V CDR1 and CDR2: SGHDT, YYEEEE. This CDR3 spans 13 amino acids. Trimming stripped 4 bases from V and 3 bases from J, with 9 bases between.

The chain couples TRBV28 to TRBJ1-2; D gene uncertain. V lost 5 bases to trimming and J lost 3 bases, with 16 bases between them. The V gene's germline CDR1 is MDHEN and CDR2 SYDVKM. This CDR3 has 15 amino acids. As DNA, the CDR3 is TGTGCCAGCAGTCCAAAGGCCCGAAGAGACTATGGCTACACCTTC. Its protein product is CASSPKARRDYGYTF.

The genes are TRBV30 and TRBJ2-1, with TRBD2 matching over 15 bases. The CDR3 covers 18 residues. J was trimmed by 6 bases and V by 2 bases; bases with no gene match: 11. Germline V gene lookup returns CDR1 GTSNPN and CDR2 SVGIG (reference sequence). Here the CDR3 DNA reads TGTGCCTGGAGTCCCGGGACTAGCGGGAGGAGGAGAGGCAATGAGCAGTTCTTC. Its translation: CAWSPGTSGRRRGNEQFF.

On this clone: In the same sample, other DNA sequences code for this CDR3. The rearrangement joins TRBV28 to TRBJ1-1; no reliable D call. Trimming took 7 bases from V and 4 from J, leaving 4 bases between them. CDR3 length equals 10 residues. Germline CDR1 and CDR2: MDHEN and SYDVKM. The CDR3 coding sequence is TGTGCCAGCAAACGCACTGAAGCTTTCTTT. Its protein product is CASKRTEAFF. Combining the CDR3 with reference TRBV28 and TRBJ1-1 gives the whole variable domain DVKVTQSSRYLVKRTGEKVFLECVQDMDHENMFWYRQDPGLGLRLIYFSYDVKMKEKGDIPEGYSVSREKKERFSLILESASTNQTSMYLCASKRTEAFFGQGTRLTVV.

The chain recombines TRBV11-2 with TRBJ2-3, with 7 nucleotides matching TRBD2. V lost 5 bases, J lost 2 bases, and 10 bases stayed unmatched. In germline, CDR1 is SGHAT, CDR2 FQNNGV. This CDR3 is 16 amino acids long. CDR3 region: CASSLTASGITDTQYF. The CDR3 coding sequence is TGTGCCAGCAGCCTAACGGCCAGCGGGATCACAGATACGCAGTATTTT.

A word on this clone: The identical CDR3 is also encoded by other nucleotide sequences in the sample. V and J are TRBV5-6 and TRBJ1-2; D possibly corresponds to TRBD1 (5 bases). Trimming removed 0 bases from V and 6 bases from J, with 9 bases in between. CDR3 length: 13 residues. Per the germline V gene, CDR1 is SGHDT and CDR2 is YYEEEE. The CDR3 region has the DNA TGTGCCAGCAGCTTGGCCGCGGGGGATGGCTACACCTTC. Translation: CASSLAAGDGYTF.

This chain links TRBV18 with TRBJ2-3; TRBD2 agrees at 12 bases. The CDR3 is made up of 16 amino acids. Germline values: CDR1 KGHSH, CDR2 LQKENI. V lost 4 bases and J lost 3; bases outside the gene matches: 5. CDR3 nucleotides: TGTGCCAGCTCACAGTCGACTAGCGGGAGAACAGATACGCAGTATTTT. Encoded protein: CASSQSTSGRTDTQYF.

The gene calls are TRBV15 and TRBJ2-7; D might be TRBD1 (5 bases). V gave up 1 base and J gave up 2 bases, with 9 bases separating them. CDR1 LNHNV and CDR2 YYDKDF come from the germline V gene (reference sequence). The CDR3 runs 14 residues. The CDR3 here is CATSRAGSAYEQYF. The DNA for the CDR3 is TGTGCCACCAGCAGAGCAGGGTCGGCCTACGAGCAGTACTTC. Filled out from reference TRBV15 and TRBJ2-7, the complete variable domain reads DAMVIQNPRYQVTQFGKPVTLSCSQTLNHNVMYWYQQKSSQAPKLLFHYYDKDFNNEADTPDNFQSRRPNTSFCFLDIRSPGLGDTAMYLCATSRAGSAYEQYFGPGTRLTVT.

The CDR3 protein is CASSRDGPQETQYF. CDR3 sequence (DNA): TGTGCCAGCAGCCGGGACGGCCCCCAAGAGACCCAGTACTTC. This chain joins TRBV7-7 and TRBJ2-5; D may match TRBD1 or TRBD2 (5 bases each). This CDR3 region has 14 residues. Germline V CDR1 and CDR2: SSHAT, FNYEAQ (reference sequence). Trimming removed 5 bases at V and 1 base at J, with 11 bases between.

The chain has TRBV5-1 and TRBJ2-4; D is uncertain. V was clipped by 4 bases and J by 0 bases, with 11 bases between them. The CDR3 contains 15 residues. Germline CDR1 and CDR2: SGHRS and YFSETQ. The CDR3 DNA is TGCGCCAGCAGCGCCCGGTCGGCAGCCAAAAACATTCAGTACTTC. Protein product: CASSARSAAKNIQYF.

The gene calls are TRBV30 and TRBJ2-7; D gene ambiguous. Germline V gene sequence: CDR1 GTSNPN, CDR2 SVGIG (reference sequence). Trimming took off 1 base at V and 6 bases at J, with 13 bases between the two ends. The CDR3 runs 13 residues. The CDR3 is CAWSANLSGEQYF. DNA of the CDR3: TGTGCCTGGAGTGCCAATCTAAGTGGCGAGCAGTACTTC.

This clone was recorded many times. V is TRBV29-1 and J is TRBJ2-2, with 7 bases fitting TRBD1. CDR1 and CDR2 from the germline V gene are SQVTM and ANQGSEA. The V segment lost 6 bases and the J segment 5 bases; nucleotides outside the gene matches: 3. The CDR3 sequence is 12 residues long. The CDR3 spells CSVRQGTGELFF. In DNA, the CDR3 is TGCAGCGTGAGACAGGGTACCGGGGAGCTGTTTTTT.